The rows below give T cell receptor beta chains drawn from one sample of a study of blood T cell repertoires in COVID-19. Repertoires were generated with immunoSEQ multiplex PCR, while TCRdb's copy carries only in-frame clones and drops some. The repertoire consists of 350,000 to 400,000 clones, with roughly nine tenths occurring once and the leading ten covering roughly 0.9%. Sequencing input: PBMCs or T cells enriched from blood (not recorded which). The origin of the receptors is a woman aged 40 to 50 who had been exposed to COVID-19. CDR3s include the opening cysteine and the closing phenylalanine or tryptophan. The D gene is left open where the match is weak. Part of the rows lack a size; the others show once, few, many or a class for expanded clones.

CDR3 protein: CASSPGQGKVESTQYF; CDR3 DNA: TGTGCCAGCAGCCCAGGACAGGGGAAGGTTGAGAGTACGCAGTATTTT; D gene: TRBD1; J gene: TRBJ2-3; clone size: .; V gene: TRBV7-9
CDR3 protein: CASSLGHGNTEAFF; CDR3 DNA: TGCGCCAGCAGCTTGGGACATGGAAACACTGAAGCTTTCTTT; D gene: .; J gene: TRBJ1-1; clone size: .; V gene: TRBV5-1
CDR3 protein: CASSEGGTGSPLHF; CDR3 DNA: TGTGCCAGCAGTGAAGGAGGGACCGGATCACCCCTCCACTTT; D gene: .; J gene: TRBJ1-6; clone size: .; V gene: TRBV25-1
CDR3 protein: CAWRDTSSSYNEQFF; CDR3 DNA: TGTGCCTGGAGGGACACCAGCTCCTCCTACAATGAGCAGTTCTTC; D gene: .; J gene: TRBJ2-1; clone size: .; V gene: TRBV30
CDR3 protein: CASSPTGLTNEKLFF; CDR3 DNA: TGTGCCAGCAGCCCAACAGGGTTGACTAATGAAAAACTGTTTTTT; D gene: .; J gene: TRBJ1-4; clone size: .; V gene: TRBV14
CDR3 protein: CASSLGLLNTEAFF; CDR3 DNA: TGTGCCAGCAGCTTGGGACTCTTGAACACTGAAGCTTTCTTT; D gene: .; J gene: TRBJ1-1; clone size: .; V gene: TRBV5-5
CDR3 protein: CASSLGQGGEKLFF; CDR3 DNA: TGTGCCAGTAGTCTGGGACAGGGTGGAGAAAAACTGTTTTTT; D gene: TRBD1; J gene: TRBJ1-4; clone size: .; V gene: TRBV19
CDR3 protein: CASSKFSSGDTEAFF; CDR3 DNA: TGTGCCAGTAGTAAATTCTCATCCGGGGACACTGAAGCTTTCTTT; D gene: .; J gene: TRBJ1-1; clone size: .; V gene: TRBV19
CDR3 protein: CASSHQQGAQAFF; CDR3 DNA: TGTGCCAGTAGCCATCAACAGGGAGCCCAGGCTTTCTTT; D gene: .; J gene: TRBJ1-1; clone size: few; V gene: TRBV19
CDR3 protein: CASSLGAGGDYGYTF; CDR3 DNA: TGTGCCAGCAGCTTAGGGGCAGGGGGAGACTATGGCTACACCTTC; D gene: TRBD1; J gene: TRBJ1-2; clone size: .; V gene: TRBV7-9
CDR3 protein: CASSSRGGSQPQHF; CDR3 DNA: TGTGCCAGCAGCTCCCGGGGAGGGAGTCAGCCCCAGCATTTT; D gene: .; J gene: TRBJ1-5; clone size: .; V gene: TRBV7-9
CDR3 protein: CASSRTSEKLFF; CDR3 DNA: TGTGCCAGCAGCCGGACATCCGAAAAACTGTTTTTT; D gene: .; J gene: TRBJ1-4; clone size: once; V gene: TRBV7-9
CDR3 protein: CASSPLQGANYGYTF; CDR3 DNA: TGTGCCAGCAGCCCACTACAGGGGGCAAACTATGGCTACACCTTC; D gene: TRBD1; J gene: TRBJ1-2; clone size: .; V gene: TRBV9
CDR3 protein: CASSLDSKNEKLFF; CDR3 DNA: TGTGCCAGCAGCTTGGACAGTAAGAATGAAAAACTGTTTTTT; D gene: .; J gene: TRBJ1-4; clone size: .; V gene: TRBV5-6
CDR3 protein: CASSTPRGGANEKLFF; CDR3 DNA: TGTGCCAGTAGTACACCCCGGGGGGGGGCTAATGAAAAACTGTTTTTT; D gene: .; J gene: TRBJ1-4; clone size: .; V gene: TRBV19
CDR3 protein: CSVDRQGTLVCGTF; CDR3 DNA: TGCAGCGTTGACAGACAGGGAACATTGGTGTGCGGCACCTTC; D gene: TRBD1; J gene: TRBJ1-2; clone size: once; V gene: TRBV29-1
CDR3 protein: CASSEALSRGYGYTF; CDR3 DNA: TGTGCCAGCAGTGAAGCGCTAAGTAGAGGCTATGGCTACACCTTC; D gene: .; J gene: TRBJ1-2; clone size: .; V gene: TRBV6-1
CDR3 protein: CASSLVTGLAGVEQYF; CDR3 DNA: TGTGCCAGCAGCTTAGTTACGGGACTAGCGGGAGTGGAGCAGTACTTC; D gene: TRBD2; J gene: TRBJ2-7; clone size: .; V gene: TRBV7-2
CDR3 protein: CASSESVAGGAYEQYF; CDR3 DNA: TGCGCCAGCAGTGAGTCGGTAGCGGGGGGAGCCTACGAGCAGTACTTC; D gene: TRBD2; J gene: TRBJ2-7; clone size: .; V gene: TRBV10-1
CDR3 protein: CASSVSDRGSGNTIYF; CDR3 DNA: TGTGCCAGCAGCGTCTCCGACAGGGGATCTGGAAACACCATATATTTT; D gene: TRBD1; J gene: TRBJ1-3; clone size: .; V gene: TRBV9
CDR3 protein: CASSARTSMYEQYF; CDR3 DNA: TGCGCCAGCAGTGCTAGGACTAGTATGTACGAGCAGTACTTC; D gene: TRBD2; J gene: TRBJ2-7; clone size: .; V gene: TRBV10-1
CDR3 protein: CASGLVQKTGGTNQPQHF; CDR3 DNA: TGTGCTAGTGGTTTGGTACAAAAGACAGGGGGCACAAATCAGCCCCAGCATTTT; D gene: TRBD1; J gene: TRBJ1-5; clone size: .; V gene: TRBV12-5
CDR3 protein: CASSIRGPFHGAFF; CDR3 DNA: TGTGCCAGTAGTATAAGAGGTCCCTTCCACGGAGCTTTCTTT; D gene: .; J gene: TRBJ1-1; clone size: .; V gene: TRBV19
CDR3 protein: CASDDVAGVSYEQYF; CDR3 DNA: TGTGCCAGCGACGATGTAGCGGGAGTGAGCTACGAGCAGTACTTC; D gene: TRBD2; J gene: TRBJ2-7; clone size: .; V gene: TRBV6-6
CDR3 protein: CSVESSTDTQYF; CDR3 DNA: TGCAGCGTTGAGAGTAGCACAGATACGCAGTATTTT; D gene: .; J gene: TRBJ2-3; clone size: .; V gene: TRBV29-1
CDR3 protein: CASSSDGTSGSPYEQYF; CDR3 DNA: TGTGCCAGCAGCTCCGACGGGACTAGCGGGAGCCCCTACGAGCAGTACTTC; D gene: TRBD2; J gene: TRBJ2-7; clone size: .; V gene: TRBV7-9
CDR3 protein: CASSIWDTNYGYTF; CDR3 DNA: TGTGCCAGTAGTATATGGGACACCAACTATGGCTACACCTTC; D gene: .; J gene: TRBJ1-2; clone size: .; V gene: TRBV19
CDR3 protein: CASRLMAGGAWDEQYF; CDR3 DNA: TGTGCCAGTAGACTTATGGCAGGGGGCGCATGGGACGAGCAGTACTTC; D gene: TRBD1; J gene: TRBJ2-7; clone size: .; V gene: TRBV19
CDR3 protein: CAISTGLAGADTQYF; CDR3 DNA: TGTGCCATCAGTACAGGACTAGCCGGGGCAGATACGCAGTATTTT; D gene: TRBD2; J gene: TRBJ2-3; clone size: .; V gene: TRBV10-3
CDR3 protein: CASSSVGGGNQPQHF; CDR3 DNA: TGCGCCAGCAGCTCGGTTGGAGGGGGCAATCAGCCCCAGCATTTT; D gene: .; J gene: TRBJ1-5; clone size: .; V gene: TRBV5-1